The clone carrying this T cell receptor (beta chain) was picked up one time. This sample is drawn from a study of blood T cell repertoires in COVID-19. On the study more broadly: COVID-19 samples, acute and convalescent, were from the United States, Italy and Spain. T cells, B-cell-depleted T cells, or PBMCs provided the cDNA or gDNA that served as material.

As originally analysed: Amplification with reference gene primers provided the estimates of nucleated cell counts. Produced via immunoSEQ multiplex PCR; TCRdb's table is partial and in-frame only. V and J calls plus clone size are reproduced from that table; the DNA served to infer D and trimming. The sample has some 95,000 clones, about 78% seen once. The source material was peripheral blood. The sequence was collected from a man between 45 and 60 years old who had recovered from COVID-19.

The CDR3 nucleotides read TGTGCCAGCAGCCTCGATAGCGGGAGGGGCAATGAGCAGTTCTTC. As protein: CASSLDSGRGNEQFF. V usage is TRBV7-2 and J usage is TRBJ2-1, with 11 bases that match TRBD2. There are 15 residues in the CDR3. Germline CDR1 is SGHTA and CDR2 is FQGNSA. The V segment lost 5 bases and the J segment 6 bases; nucleotides outside the gene matches: 6.